The rows below give T cell receptor beta chains drawn from one sample of a study of blood T cell repertoires in COVID-19. Clones were sequenced by immunoSEQ multiplex PCR, and TCRdb holds only the in-frame ones, with some missing. The table records about 210,000 clones, roughly 79% of them present only once. Material for sequencing was PBMCs or T cells enriched from blood (not recorded which). These receptors all come from a woman aged 45 to 65 with acute COVID-19. Both conserved end residues are part of each CDR3. The D gene is left open where the match is weak. Size tells how often a clone was seen (once, few, many) or the class of an expanded clone, and some rows leave it out.

clone size: once; V gene: TRBV12-3/TRBV12-4; J gene: TRBJ2-7; D gene: -; CDR3 protein: CASSLRGYEQYF; CDR3 DNA: TGTGCCAGCAGTCTCAGGGGATACGAGCAGTACTTC
clone size: -; V gene: TRBV15; J gene: TRBJ2-7; D gene: TRBD2; CDR3 protein: CATSRDLAGGAYEQYF; CDR3 DNA: TGTGCCACCAGCAGAGATCTAGCGGGCGGAGCATACGAGCAGTACTTC
clone size: few; V gene: TRBV5-1; J gene: TRBJ2-5; D gene: -; CDR3 protein: CASSLGASSETQYF; CDR3 DNA: TGCGCCAGCAGCTTGGGAGCGAGCTCAGAGACCCAGTACTTC
clone size: -; V gene: TRBV20-1; J gene: TRBJ2-2; D gene: TRBD1; CDR3 protein: CSASPLQGAPNTGELFF; CDR3 DNA: TGCAGTGCTAGTCCCCTACAGGGGGCCCCGAACACCGGGGAGCTGTTTTTT
clone size: -; V gene: TRBV2; J gene: TRBJ2-2; D gene: TRBD1; CDR3 protein: CASSETGQGTGELFF; CDR3 DNA: TGTGCCAGCAGTGAAACGGGACAGGGGACCGGGGAGCTGTTTTTT
clone size: few; V gene: TRBV28; J gene: TRBJ2-7; D gene: TRBD2; CDR3 protein: CASRTSGVHEQYF; CDR3 DNA: TGTGCCAGCCGGACTAGCGGCGTACACGAGCAGTACTTC
clone size: -; V gene: TRBV5-1; J gene: TRBJ2-5; D gene: TRBD2; CDR3 protein: CASSLLEASGPAGTQYF; CDR3 DNA: TGCGCCAGCAGCCTTCTGGAGGCTAGCGGGCCCGCGGGGACCCAGTACTTC
clone size: -; V gene: TRBV29-1; J gene: TRBJ1-2; D gene: TRBD1; CDR3 protein: CSVEVGTGVIGYTF; CDR3 DNA: TGCAGCGTTGAAGTAGGGACAGGGGTTATCGGCTACACCTTC
clone size: -; V gene: TRBV7-9; J gene: TRBJ2-5; D gene: -; CDR3 protein: CASERETQYF; CDR3 DNA: TGTGCCAGCGAGCGCGAGACCCAGTACTTC
clone size: -; V gene: TRBV9; J gene: TRBJ1-5; D gene: TRBD1; CDR3 protein: CARVTIFWTEGAQPQHF; CDR3 DNA: TGTGCCAGAGTCACGATCTTTTGGACCGAGGGGGCTCAGCCCCAGCATTTT
clone size: -; V gene: TRBV19; J gene: TRBJ2-7; D gene: -; CDR3 protein: CASSIGGRAYEQYF; CDR3 DNA: TGTGCCAGTAGTATAGGAGGCAGGGCCTACGAGCAGTACTTC
clone size: few; V gene: TRBV10-1; J gene: TRBJ2-7; D gene: -; CDR3 protein: CARHDCPESTYEQYF; CDR3 DNA: TGCGCCAGACATGATTGCCCGGAGTCTACCTACGAGCAGTACTTC
clone size: -; V gene: TRBV24-1; J gene: TRBJ1-1; D gene: -; CDR3 protein: CATSGGVLNTEAFF; CDR3 DNA: TGTGCCACCAGTGGGGGGGTTTTGAACACTGAAGCTTTCTTT
clone size: -; V gene: TRBV18; J gene: TRBJ1-4; D gene: -; CDR3 protein: CASSPRTAGRDEKLFF; CDR3 DNA: TGTGCCAGCTCACCAAGGACAGCAGGGAGGGATGAAAAACTGTTTTTT
clone size: -; V gene: TRBV7-2; J gene: TRBJ1-6; D gene: -; CDR3 protein: CASSFQGSGYNSPLHF; CDR3 DNA: TGTGCCAGCAGCTTTCAAGGTTCGGGTTATAATTCACCCCTCCACTTT
clone size: -; V gene: TRBV10-3; J gene: TRBJ1-2; D gene: -; CDR3 protein: CAISESGQVGGYTF; CDR3 DNA: TGTGCCATCAGTGAGTCGGGGCAGGTCGGTGGCTACACCTTC
clone size: -; V gene: TRBV3-1/TRBV3-2; J gene: TRBJ1-1; D gene: -; CDR3 protein: CASSPLVPRGTEAFF; CDR3 DNA: TGTGCCAGCAGCCCCCTGGTCCCACGAGGGACTGAAGCTTTCTTT
clone size: -; V gene: TRBV4-1; J gene: TRBJ1-5; D gene: -; CDR3 protein: CASSQLDYRGNQPQHF; CDR3 DNA: TGCGCCAGCAGCCAACTGGACTATAGGGGCAATCAGCCCCAGCATTTT
clone size: -; V gene: TRBV4-1; J gene: TRBJ1-6; D gene: -; CDR3 protein: CASSQDWLAGVNSPLHF; CDR3 DNA: TGCGCCAGCAGCCAAGATTGGTTAGCAGGGGTGAATTCACCCCTCCACTTT
clone size: -; V gene: TRBV18; J gene: TRBJ1-1; D gene: TRBD1; CDR3 protein: CASSRTGAMDTEAFF; CDR3 DNA: TGTGCCAGCTCACGGACAGGGGCGATGGACACTGAAGCTTTCTTT
clone size: few; V gene: TRBV4-3; J gene: TRBJ1-1; D gene: -; CDR3 protein: CASSEGRVLDTEAFF; CDR3 DNA: TGCGCCAGCAGCGAAGGACGGGTGTTGGACACTGAAGCTTTCTTT
clone size: -; V gene: TRBV5-1; J gene: TRBJ2-5; D gene: TRBD2; CDR3 protein: CASSRAGGARVETQYF; CDR3 DNA: TGCGCCAGCAGCCGGGCCGGGGGGGCTCGAGTAGAGACCCAGTACTTC
clone size: -; V gene: TRBV2; J gene: TRBJ2-2; D gene: TRBD2; CDR3 protein: CASSEGTSANTGELFF; CDR3 DNA: TGTGCCAGCAGTGAAGGCACTAGCGCGAACACCGGGGAGCTGTTTTTT
clone size: -; V gene: TRBV2; J gene: TRBJ2-5; D gene: -; CDR3 protein: CASSVIDRQFQETQYF; CDR3 DNA: TGTGCCAGCAGTGTAATCGACAGACAATTCCAAGAGACCCAGTACTTC
clone size: -; V gene: TRBV5-1; J gene: TRBJ2-3; D gene: -; CDR3 protein: CASSLAGTLGDTQYF; CDR3 DNA: TGCGCCAGCAGCTTGGCGGGGACTCTCGGGGATACGCAGTATTTT
clone size: -; V gene: TRBV28; J gene: TRBJ2-1; D gene: TRBD2; CDR3 protein: CASSFFTSGRNNEQFF; CDR3 DNA: TGTGCCAGCAGTTTTTTCACTAGCGGGAGGAACAATGAGCAGTTCTTC
clone size: -; V gene: TRBV7-9; J gene: TRBJ1-3; D gene: -; CDR3 protein: CASSLGDNRNTIYF; CDR3 DNA: TGTGCCAGCAGCTTAGGTGACAATCGAAACACCATATATTTT
clone size: -; V gene: TRBV4-3; J gene: TRBJ1-5; D gene: -; CDR3 protein: CASSQDAGGAQPQHF; CDR3 DNA: TGCGCCAGCAGCCAAGATGCGGGAGGGGCTCAGCCCCAGCATTTT
clone size: -; V gene: TRBV6-2/TRBV6-3; J gene: TRBJ2-6; D gene: TRBD1; CDR3 protein: CASSSGTGLGANVLTF; CDR3 DNA: TGTGCCAGCAGTTCCGGGACAGGGCTTGGGGCCAACGTCCTGACTTTC
clone size: -; V gene: TRBV29-1; J gene: TRBJ1-1; D gene: -; CDR3 protein: CSVEDGAGWLDTEAFF; CDR3 DNA: TGCAGCGTTGAAGATGGGGCAGGGTGGCTTGACACTGAAGCTTTCTTT